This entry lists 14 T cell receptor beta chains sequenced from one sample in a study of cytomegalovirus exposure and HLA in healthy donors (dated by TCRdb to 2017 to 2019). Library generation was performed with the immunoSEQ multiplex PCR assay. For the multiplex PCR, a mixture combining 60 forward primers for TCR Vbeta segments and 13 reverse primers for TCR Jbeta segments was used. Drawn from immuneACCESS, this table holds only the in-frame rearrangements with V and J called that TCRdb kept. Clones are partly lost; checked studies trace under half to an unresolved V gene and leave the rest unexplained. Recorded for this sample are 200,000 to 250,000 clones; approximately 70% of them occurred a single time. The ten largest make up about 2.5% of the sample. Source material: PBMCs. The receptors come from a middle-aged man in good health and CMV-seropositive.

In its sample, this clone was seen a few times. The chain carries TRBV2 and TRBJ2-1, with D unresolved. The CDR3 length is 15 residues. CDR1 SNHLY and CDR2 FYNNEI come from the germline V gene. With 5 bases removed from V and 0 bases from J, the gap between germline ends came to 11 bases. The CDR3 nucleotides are TGTGCCAGCAGTTGGGCCCAACCCTCCTACAATGAGCAGTTCTTC. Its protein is CASSWAQPSYNEQFF.

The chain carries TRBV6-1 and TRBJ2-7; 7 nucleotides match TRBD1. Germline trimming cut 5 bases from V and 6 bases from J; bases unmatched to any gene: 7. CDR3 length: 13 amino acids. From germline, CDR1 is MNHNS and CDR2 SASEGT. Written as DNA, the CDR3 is TGTGCCAGCAGTAGACAGGGTATGTCCGAGCAGTACTTC. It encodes CASSRQGMSEQYF.

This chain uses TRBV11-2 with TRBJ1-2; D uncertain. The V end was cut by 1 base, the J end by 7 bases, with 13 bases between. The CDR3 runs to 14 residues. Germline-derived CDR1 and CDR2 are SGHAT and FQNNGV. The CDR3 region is CASSLGRLVGGYTF. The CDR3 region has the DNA TGTGCCAGCAGCTTAGGTCGACTCGTGGGTGGCTACACCTTC.

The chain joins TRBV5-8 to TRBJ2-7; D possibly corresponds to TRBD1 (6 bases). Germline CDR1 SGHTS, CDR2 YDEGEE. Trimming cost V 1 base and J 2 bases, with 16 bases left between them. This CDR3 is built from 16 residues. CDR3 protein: CASSLPDRPLAYEQYF. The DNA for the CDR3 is TGTGCCAGCAGCTTGCCCGACAGGCCCTTAGCCTACGAGCAGTACTTC.

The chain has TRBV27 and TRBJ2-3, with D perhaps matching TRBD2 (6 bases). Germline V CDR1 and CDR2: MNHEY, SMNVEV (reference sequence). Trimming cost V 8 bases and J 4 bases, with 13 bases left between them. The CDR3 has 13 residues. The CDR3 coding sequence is TGTGCCAGCGGAGGGTTTGTTTCAGATACGCAGTATTTT. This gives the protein CASGGFVSDTQYF.

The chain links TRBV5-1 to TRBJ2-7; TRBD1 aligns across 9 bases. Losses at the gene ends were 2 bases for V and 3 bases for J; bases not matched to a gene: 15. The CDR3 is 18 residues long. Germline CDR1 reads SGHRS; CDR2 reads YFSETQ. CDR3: CASSFPNTKTGGSYEQYF. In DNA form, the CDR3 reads TGCGCCAGCAGCTTCCCAAACACCAAAACAGGGGGCAGCTACGAGCAGTACTTC.

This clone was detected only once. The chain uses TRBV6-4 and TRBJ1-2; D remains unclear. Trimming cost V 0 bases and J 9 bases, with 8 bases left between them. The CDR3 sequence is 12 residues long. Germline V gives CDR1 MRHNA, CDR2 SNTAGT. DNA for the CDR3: TGTGCCAGCAGTGACTCGACTTCGAGCTACACCTTC. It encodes CASSDSTSSYTF.

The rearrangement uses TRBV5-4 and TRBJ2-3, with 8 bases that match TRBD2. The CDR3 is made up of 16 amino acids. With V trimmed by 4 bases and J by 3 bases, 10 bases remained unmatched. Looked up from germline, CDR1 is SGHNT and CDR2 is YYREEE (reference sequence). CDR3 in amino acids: CASSLGRGGATDTQYF. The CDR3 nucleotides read TGTGCCAGCAGCCTCGGGAGGGGGGGGGCGACAGATACGCAGTATTTT.

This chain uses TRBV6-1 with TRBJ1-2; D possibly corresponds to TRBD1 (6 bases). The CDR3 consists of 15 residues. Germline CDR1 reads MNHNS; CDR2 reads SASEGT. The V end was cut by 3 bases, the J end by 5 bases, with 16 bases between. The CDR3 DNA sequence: TGTGCCAGCAGTGAGGGGGGGGCCCTGGGATATGGCTACACCTTC. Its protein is CASSEGGALGYGYTF.

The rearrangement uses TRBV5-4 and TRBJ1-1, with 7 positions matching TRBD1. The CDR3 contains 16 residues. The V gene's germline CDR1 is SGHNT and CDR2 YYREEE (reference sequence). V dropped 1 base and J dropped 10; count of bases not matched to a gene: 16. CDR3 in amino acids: CASSLSGQLEGRVAFF. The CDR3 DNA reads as TGTGCCAGCAGCTTGTCGGGACAGCTGGAAGGACGGGTAGCTTTCTTT.

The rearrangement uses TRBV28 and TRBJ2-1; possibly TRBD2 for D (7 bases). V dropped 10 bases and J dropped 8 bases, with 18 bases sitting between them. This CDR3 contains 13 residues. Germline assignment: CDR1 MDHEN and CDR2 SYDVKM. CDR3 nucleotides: TGTGCCACCCTGGACGGGGGGCCGGATGAGCAGTTCTTC. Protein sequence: CATLDGGPDEQFF.

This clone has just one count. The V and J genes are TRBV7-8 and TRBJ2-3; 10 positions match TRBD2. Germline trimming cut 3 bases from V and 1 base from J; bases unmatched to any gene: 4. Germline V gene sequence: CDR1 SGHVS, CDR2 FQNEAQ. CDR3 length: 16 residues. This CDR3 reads CASSLGSGGGTDTQYF. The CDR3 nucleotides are TGTGCCAGCAGCTTGGGCAGCGGGGGGGGCACAGATACGCAGTATTTT. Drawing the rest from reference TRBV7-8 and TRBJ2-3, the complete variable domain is GAGVSQSPRYKVAKRGQDVALRCDPISGHVSLFWYQQALGQGPEFLTYFQNEAQLDKSGLPSDRFFAERPEGSVSTLKIQRTQQEDSAVYLCASSLGSGGGTDTQYFGPGTRLTVL.

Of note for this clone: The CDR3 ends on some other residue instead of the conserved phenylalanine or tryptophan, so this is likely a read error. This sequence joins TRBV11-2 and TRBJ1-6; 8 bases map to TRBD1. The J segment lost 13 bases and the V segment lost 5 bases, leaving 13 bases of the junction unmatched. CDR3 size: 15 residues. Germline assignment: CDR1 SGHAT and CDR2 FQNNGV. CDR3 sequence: CASSTAGGLVGPLHL. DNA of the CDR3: TGTGCCAGCAGCACCGCAGGGGGCTTAGTGGGGCCCCTCCACCTT.

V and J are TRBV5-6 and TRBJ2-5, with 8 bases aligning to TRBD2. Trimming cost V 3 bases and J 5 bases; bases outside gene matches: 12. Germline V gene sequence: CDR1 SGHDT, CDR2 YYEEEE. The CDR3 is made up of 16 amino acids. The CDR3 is CASSSQGLVGGETQYF. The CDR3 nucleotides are TGTGCCAGCAGCTCCCAGGGACTAGTGGGTGGTGAGACCCAGTACTTC.